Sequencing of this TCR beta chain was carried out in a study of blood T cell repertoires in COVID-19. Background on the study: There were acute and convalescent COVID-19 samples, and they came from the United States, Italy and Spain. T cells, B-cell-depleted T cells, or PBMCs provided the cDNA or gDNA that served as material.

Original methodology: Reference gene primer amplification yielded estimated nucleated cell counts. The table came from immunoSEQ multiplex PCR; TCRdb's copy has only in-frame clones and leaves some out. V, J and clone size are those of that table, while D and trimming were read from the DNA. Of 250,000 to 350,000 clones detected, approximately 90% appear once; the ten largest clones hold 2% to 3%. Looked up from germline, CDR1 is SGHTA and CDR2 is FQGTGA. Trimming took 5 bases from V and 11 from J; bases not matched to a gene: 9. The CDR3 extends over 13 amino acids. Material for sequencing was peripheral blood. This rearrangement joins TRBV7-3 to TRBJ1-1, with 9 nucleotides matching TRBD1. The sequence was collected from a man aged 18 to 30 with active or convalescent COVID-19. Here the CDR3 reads CASSPDRGVRAFF. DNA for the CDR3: TGTGCCAGCAGCCCGGACAGGGGAGTTCGTGCTTTCTTT.